What follows are 5 T cell receptor beta chains derived from one specimen sequenced in a study of shared clonotypes between healthy human individuals. Method: immunoSEQ multiplex PCR; TCRdb's copy keeps in-frame clones and lacks some. The data show about 550,000 clones, with around 95% seen just once and 0.095% to 0.12% held by the top ten. Naive CD8 isolation took CD45RO-negative cells positively selected for CCR7 and excluded terminally differentiated effector memory CD45RA+ cells. What was sequenced was naive CD8+ T cells sorted from blood. Receptors were obtained from a woman in her 30s in good health.

The chain joins TRBV28 to TRBJ2-3; 12 bases are shared with TRBD2. The CDR3 spans 17 residues. With 5 bases clipped from V and 3 bases from J, the junction kept 9 bases outside the gene matches. Germline CDR1 reads MDHEN; CDR2 reads SYDVKM. CDR3 coding DNA: TGTGCCAGCAGTCAGCCTCCACTAGCGGGAGGAACAGATACGCAGTATTTT. It codes for CASSQPPLAGGTDTQYF.

This chain connects TRBV7-8 to TRBJ1-1; D is perhaps TRBD1 (5 bases). Per the germline V gene, CDR1 is SGHVS and CDR2 is FQNEAQ. V lost 0 bases and J 3 bases, leaving 8 bases between the germline ends. This CDR3 has 14 residues. CDR3 in DNA: TGTGCCAGCAGCTTAGCTCGGGGGTACACTGAAGCTTTCTTT. Residues: CASSLARGYTEAFF. The whole variable domain, remainder taken from reference TRBV7-8 and TRBJ1-1, is GAGVSQSPRYKVAKRGQDVALRCDPISGHVSLFWYQQALGQGPEFLTYFQNEAQLDKSGLPSDRFFAERPEGSVSTLKIQRTQQEDSAVYLCASSLARGYTEAFFGQGTRLTVV.

The CDR3 here is CASSPDRGSSYEQYF. DNA of the CDR3: TGTGCCAGCAGTCCCGACAGGGGTTCGTCCTACGAGCAGTACTTC. The rearrangement joins TRBV27 to TRBJ2-7; 8 bases are a match to TRBD1. V lost 5 bases and J lost 1; bases outside the gene matches: 7. The CDR3 spans 15 residues. CDR1 and CDR2 from the germline V gene are MNHEY and SMNVEV (reference sequence).

This sequence joins TRBV5-1 and TRBJ2-1; no clear D. The CDR3 is 11 residues long. Per germline, CDR1 SGHRS and CDR2 YFSETQ. V was shortened by 4 bases and J by 4 bases, with 3 bases between the two germline ends. The CDR3 sequence is CASSVYNEQFF. CDR3 nucleotides: TGCGCCAGCAGCGTGTACAATGAGCAGTTCTTC.

V is TRBV19 and J is TRBJ1-1; TRBD1 matches at 7 bases. J lost 3 bases, V lost 8 bases, and 15 bases had no gene match. The CDR3 contains 16 residues. Germline CDR1 reads LNHDA; CDR2 reads SQIVND (reference sequence). CDR3: CASLPADRAFDTEAFF. CDR3 nucleotide sequence: TGTGCCAGTCTACCTGCAGACAGGGCTTTCGACACTGAAGCTTTCTTT.